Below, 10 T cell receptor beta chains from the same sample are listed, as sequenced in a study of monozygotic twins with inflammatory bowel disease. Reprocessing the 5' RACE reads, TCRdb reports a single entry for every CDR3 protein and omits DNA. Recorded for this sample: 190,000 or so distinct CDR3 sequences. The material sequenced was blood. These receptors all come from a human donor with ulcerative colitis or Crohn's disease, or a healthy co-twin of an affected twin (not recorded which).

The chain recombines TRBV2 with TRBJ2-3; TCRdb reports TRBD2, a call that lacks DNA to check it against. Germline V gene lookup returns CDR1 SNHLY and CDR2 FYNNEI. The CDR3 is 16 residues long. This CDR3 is CASEGLAGGLTDTQYF.

CDR3: CASSYSPIGAGGTDTQYF. The genes are TRBV6-5 and TRBJ2-3; the TCRdb D gene call, TRBD2, has no DNA to confirm it. Germline CDR1 is MNHEY and CDR2 is SVGAGI. The CDR3 loop spans 18 amino acids.

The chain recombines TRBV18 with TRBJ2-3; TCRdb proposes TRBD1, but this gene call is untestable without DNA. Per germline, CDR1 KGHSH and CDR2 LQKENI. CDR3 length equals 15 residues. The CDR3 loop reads CASSPRQGVPDTQYF.

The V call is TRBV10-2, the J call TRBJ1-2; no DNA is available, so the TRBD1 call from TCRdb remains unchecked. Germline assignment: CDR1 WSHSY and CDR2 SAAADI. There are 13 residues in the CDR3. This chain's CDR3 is CASYSGELGGYTF.

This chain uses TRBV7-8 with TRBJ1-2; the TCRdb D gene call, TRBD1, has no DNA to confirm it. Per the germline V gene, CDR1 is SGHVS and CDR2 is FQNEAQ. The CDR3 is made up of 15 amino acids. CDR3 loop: CASSKGQAQNYGYTF.

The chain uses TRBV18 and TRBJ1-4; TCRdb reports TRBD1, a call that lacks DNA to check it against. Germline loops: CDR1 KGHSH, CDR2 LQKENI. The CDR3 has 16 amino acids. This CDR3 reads CASSPLGQGTNEKLFF.

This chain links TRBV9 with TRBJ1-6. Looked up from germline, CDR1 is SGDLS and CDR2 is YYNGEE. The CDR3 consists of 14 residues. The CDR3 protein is CASSVTQYNSPLHF.

The CDR3: CASGPRGKGGTDTQYF. The chain has TRBV12-5 and TRBJ2-3; TCRdb's D gene call, TRBD1, goes unchecked for lack of DNA. CDR1 and CDR2 from the germline V gene are LGHNT and FRNRAP. The CDR3 consists of 16 residues. Supplemented by reference TRBV12-5 and TRBJ2-3, the full variable domain reads DARVTQTPRHKVTEMGQEVTMRCQPILGHNTVFWYRQTMMQGLELLAYFRNRAPLDDSGMPKDRFSAEMPDATLATLKIQPSEPRDSAVYFCASGPRGKGGTDTQYFGPGTRLTVL.

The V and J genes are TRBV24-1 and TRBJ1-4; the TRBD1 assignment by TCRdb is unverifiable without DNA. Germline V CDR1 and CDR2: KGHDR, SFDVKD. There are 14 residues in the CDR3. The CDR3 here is CATSQTGEGEKLFF.

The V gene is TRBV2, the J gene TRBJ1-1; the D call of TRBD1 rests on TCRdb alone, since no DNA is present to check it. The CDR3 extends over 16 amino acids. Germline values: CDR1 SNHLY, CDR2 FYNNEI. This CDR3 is CASRGDMGQGWTEAFF.